Detailed here is one T cell receptor beta chain. Its antigen remains unknown. The junction departs from germline at one end; a sequencing error may be responsible. The data were taken from a study of blood T cells in healthy people across ages. Whole-study results and caveats: Observed TCR beta diversity showed a strong correlation with the percentage of naive T cells as measured by flow cytometry. Naive and antigen-experienced cells were not separated, limiting conclusive comparison. There was no known CMV status for donors, so expanded clonotype changes were possibly confounded. Estimated diversity that came from one million T cells was considered an underestimate.

Together with a sample-barcoded 5' primer, a J-beta primer mix was included in a second PCR lasting about 6 to 11 cycles. TCRdb reprocessed the 5' RACE reads with MiXCR, giving one entry per CDR3 protein. In the table there are 650,000 to 900,000 distinct CDR3 sequences, approximately 67% of which are singletons. CDR3 length: 17 amino acids. From germline, CDR1 is MGHRA and CDR2 YSYEKL. The chain is built from TRBV4-1 and TRBJ2-5, with TRBD2 matching 8 bases. The receptor was isolated from a man aged 25-45 years in good health. Sample: blood. The CDR3 is CVSSSFARGTSKETQYF. The CDR3 DNA is TGCGTCAGCAGCTCCTTCGCCCGAGGGACTAGTAAAGAGACCCAGTACTTC.